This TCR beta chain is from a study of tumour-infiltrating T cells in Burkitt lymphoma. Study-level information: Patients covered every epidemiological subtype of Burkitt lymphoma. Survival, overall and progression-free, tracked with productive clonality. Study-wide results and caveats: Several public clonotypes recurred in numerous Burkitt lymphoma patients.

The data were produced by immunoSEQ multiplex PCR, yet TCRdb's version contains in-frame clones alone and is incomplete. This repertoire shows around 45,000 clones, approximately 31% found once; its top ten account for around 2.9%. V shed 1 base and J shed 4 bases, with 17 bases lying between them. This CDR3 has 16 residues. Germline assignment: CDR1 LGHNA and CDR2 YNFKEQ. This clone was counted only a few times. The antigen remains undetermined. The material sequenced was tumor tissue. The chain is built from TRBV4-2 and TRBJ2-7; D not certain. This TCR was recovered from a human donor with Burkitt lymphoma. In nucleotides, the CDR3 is TGTGCCAGCAGCCAAGCTCAGGCCCGCTCCATATACGAGCAGTACTTC. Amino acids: CASSQAQARSIYEQYF.